The entry that follows covers one T cell receptor beta chain sequence. Original handling: Amplification of reference gene primers provided the estimated nucleated cell counts. TCRdb's copy holds only in-frame clones and misses some; the assay was immunoSEQ multiplex PCR. That table supplies the V and J calls and clone size; D and trimming were determined from the DNA. The table has some 220,000 clones, less than 90% seen once; the top ten hold 18%. The V gene lost 7 bases and the J gene lost 0 bases, with 17 bases spanning the gap. The CDR3 spans 15 residues. Germline CDR1 and CDR2: SGHRS and YFSETQ. This specimen belongs to a study of blood T cell repertoires in COVID-19. Study-wide context: Italy, Spain and the United States were the sources of the convalescent and acute COVID-19 samples. T cells, B-cell-depleted T cells, or PBMCs provided the cDNA or gDNA that served as material.

The TCR comes from an elderly woman with active or convalescent COVID-19. Sequencing was done on a sample of peripheral blood. The chain employs TRBV5-1 and TRBJ2-7; no reliable D call. CDR3 sequence: CASCPDGVYSYEQYF. CDR3 DNA sequence: TGCGCCAGCTGCCCCGACGGAGTCTACTCCTACGAGCAGTACTTC.